The source of this T cell receptor beta chain is a study of OX40 agonist ivuxolimab in advanced cancers. Study context: Hepatocellular carcinoma, melanoma, renal cell or head and neck cancer was diagnosed in the dose-escalation patients.

This clone turned up a few times. The table came from immunoSEQ multiplex PCR; TCRdb's copy has only in-frame clones and leaves some out. The table lists around 26,000 clones, more than 65% of them singletons, with 14% in the top ten. This sequence was found in an adult with an advanced solid tumor such as melanoma, head and neck, liver or kidney cancer. The specimen was CD4+ or CD8+ T cells sorted from blood, collected in a trial of the OX40 agonist ivuxolimab.

CDR3 bases: TGTGCCAGCCTCGGCGGGGGGAAGGCAGGGTCCACAGATACGCAGTATTTT. Its protein product is CASLGGGKAGSTDTQYF. The rearrangement uses TRBV7-9 and TRBJ2-3; TRBD2 matches 8 bases. V dropped 8 bases and J dropped 2; count of bases not matched to a gene: 15. There are 17 residues in the CDR3. Germline V lookup: CDR1 SEHNR, CDR2 FQNEAQ (reference sequence).